This T cell receptor (beta chain) appears in the sequencing data of a study of PD-1 blockade in mismatch repair-deficient tumors. Findings of the study overall: After pembrolizumab, tumor-resident clones rose rapidly, then generally contracted before radiologic responses.

As to this clone: What it binds is not known.

Three pembrolizumab responders had their TCRs sequenced. The method was immunoSEQ multiplex PCR; TCRdb's version includes in-frame clones alone and lacks a portion of them. The data show about 68,000 clones, around 73% seen once. The clonotype comes from an adult with mismatch repair-deficient cancer. The source was peripheral blood, collected 2 weeks after starting pembrolizumab.

The CDR3 loop reads CASRPGTVSNQPQHF. The CDR3 DNA is TGTGCCAGCAGGCCCGGGACAGTTAGCAATCAGCCCCAGCATTTT. The chain employs TRBV2 and TRBJ1-5; TRBD1 matches at 7 bases. The germline V gene has CDR1 SNHLY and CDR2 FYNNEI. V shed 6 bases and J 0 bases; nucleotides not matched to a gene: 5. The CDR3 is made up of 15 amino acids.